A selection of T cell receptor beta chains follows, all from one sample in a study of blood T cells in healthy people across ages. TCRdb re-called the 5' RACE reads with MiXCR, one entry per CDR3 protein. Of around 870,000 distinct CDR3 sequences listed, 29% are singletons. Sequenced: blood. The receptors here all came from a woman older than 75 in good health. The CDR3 runs from the conserved cysteine through the conserved F or W. The D gene is left open where the match is weak. Rows may omit the clone size; those that give it use once, few, many or a size class.

d_gene	j_gene	abundance	v_gene	CDR3aa	CDR3nt
TRBD2	TRBJ2-5	NA	TRBV7-9	CASSSGTNTEQETQYF	TGTGCCAGCAGCTCGGGGACTAACACCGAACAAGAGACCCAGTACTTC
TRBD1	TRBJ1-1	NA	TRBV4-3	CAGSPRQGGEAFF	TGCGCCGGCAGCCCCAGACAGGGCGGTGAAGCTTTCTTT
TRBD2	TRBJ2-1	many	TRBV20-1	CSARQGLAAFLLTYNEQFF	TGCAGTGCTAGACAGGGACTAGCGGCCTTCCTCCTCACCTACAATGAGCAGTTCTTC
TRBD1	TRBJ1-4	NA	TRBV20-1	CSATQGALGGKLFF	TGCAGTGCTACTCAGGGGGCTTTGGGTGGAAAACTGTTTTTT
TRBD2	TRBJ2-3	NA	TRBV7-7	CASSLRASGGLSTDTQYF	TGTGCTAGCAGCTTAAGGGCTAGCGGGGGGCTGAGCACAGATACGCAGTATTTT
NA	TRBJ2-7	NA	TRBV5-8	CASSLGGWGLYEQYF	TGTGCCAGCAGCTTGGGAGGCTGGGGACTCTACGAGCAGTACTTC
NA	TRBJ1-6	NA	TRBV20-1	CSAGDWTASSYNSPLHF	TGCAGTGCAGGGGACTGGACAGCCTCTTCCTATAATTCACCCCTCCACTTT
NA	TRBJ2-3	many	TRBV9	CASSVAGTTSTDTQYF	TGTGCCAGCAGCGTAGCCGGGACAACTAGCACAGATACGCAGTATTTT
TRBD1	TRBJ2-1	NA	TRBV6-5	CASSYLTGGSYNEQFF	TGTGCCAGCAGTTACTTAACAGGGGGGTCCTACAATGAGCAGTTCTTC
NA	TRBJ2-3	many	TRBV30	CAWSPQGSDTQYF	TGTGCCTGGAGTCCGCAGGGGTCAGATACGCAGTATTTT
TRBD2	TRBJ2-3	NA	TRBV5-4	CASSPASGPDTQYF	TGTGCCAGCAGCCCGGCTAGCGGACCAGATACGCAGTATTTT
NA	TRBJ1-2	few	TRBV4-1	CASSQDLGNYGYTF	TGCGCCAGCAGCCAAGATCTGGGGAACTATGGCTACACCTTC
TRBD1	TRBJ2-7	many	TRBV5-1	CASGDAGQGRGEQYF	TGCGCCAGCGGCGATGCGGGACAGGGGCGAGGGGAGCAGTACTTC
NA	TRBJ2-3	many	TRBV4-3	CASSEIVSADTWGGTQYF	TGCGCCAGCAGCGAAATTGTCTCCGCGGACACCTGGGGTGGTACGCAGTATTTT
TRBD1	TRBJ2-7	once	TRBV23-1	CASSLLGTAYEQYF	TGCGCCAGCAGTCTATTGGGGACAGCCTACGAGCAGTACTTC
TRBD1	TRBJ2-7	many	TRBV20-1	CSASGQGASYEQYF	TGCAGTGCTAGTGGTCAGGGGGCCTCCTACGAGCAGTACTTC
TRBD1	TRBJ1-2	few	TRBV18	CASSPTRGQVGYTF	TGTGCCAGCTCACCCACAAGGGGACAGGTTGGCTACACCTTC
TRBD1	TRBJ1-2	few	TRBV13	CASSPGTAYNTF	TGTGCCAGCAGCCCAGGGACAGCTTATAACACCTTC
NA	TRBJ1-1	NA	TRBV3-1	CASSSRQITEAFF	TGTGCCAGCAGCTCCCGACAGATCACTGAAGCTTTCTTT
NA	TRBJ2-3	many	TRBV7-2	CASSPRTTTDTQYF	TGTGCCAGCAGCCCGAGGACTACCACAGATACGCAGTATTTT
TRBD2	TRBJ2-3	NA	TRBV20-1	CSEIHELAGAFADTQYF	TGTAGTGAAATCCACGAACTAGCGGGGGCATTCGCAGATACGCAGTATTTT
NA	TRBJ2-3	many	TRBV6-2/TRBV6-3	CASSWRVGDTQYF	TGTGCCAGCAGTTGGCGGGTCGGGGATACGCAGTATTTT
NA	TRBJ1-1	NA	TRBV7-8	CASSSGRWVNTEAFF	TGTGCCAGCAGCTCGGGGAGGTGGGTGAACACTGAAGCTTTCTTT
NA	TRBJ1-1	many	TRBV20-1	CSARGRVNTEAFF	TGCAGTGCTAGAGGCAGAGTGAACACTGAAGCTTTCTTT
NA	TRBJ1-1	many	TRBV7-2	CASSFTTVEAFF	TGTGCCAGCAGCTTTACGACAGTGGAAGCTTTCTTT
NA	TRBJ2-3	many	TRBV5-8	CASSLGHTTDTQYF	TGTGCCAGCAGCTTGGGGCACACTACAGATACGCAGTATTTT
TRBD2	TRBJ2-7	few	TRBV7-2	CASGLAGGEQYF	TGTGCCAGCGGACTAGCGGGGGGCGAGCAGTACTTC
TRBD2	TRBJ2-7	many	TRBV18	CASSPRGGSNYEQYF	TGTGCCAGCTCACCACGGGGGGGGTCGAACTACGAGCAGTACTTC
NA	TRBJ2-3	NA	TRBV4-3	CASSQEVWSTDTQYF	TGCGCCAGCAGCCAAGAAGTGTGGAGCACAGATACGCAGTATTTT
NA	TRBJ2-1	NA	TRBV27	CASSRRDPRFHNEQFF	TGTGCCAGCAGTCGCCGGGACCCCAGGTTCCACAATGAGCAGTTCTTC
TRBD2	TRBJ2-1	many	TRBV5-1	CASRPTGGGTYNEQFF	TGCGCCAGCAGACCCACGGGGGGGGGCACCTACAATGAGCAGTTCTTC
TRBD2	TRBJ2-6	NA	TRBV28	CASSLRLAGGLLPGANVLTF	TGTGCCAGCAGTTTAAGACTAGCGGGAGGGCTTCTCCCTGGGGCCAACGTCCTGACTTTC
NA	TRBJ1-2	many	TRBV3-1	CASSLLPSDILHYGYTF	TGTGCCAGCAGCCTTCTCCCTTCGGACATCCTGCACTATGGCTACACCTTC
TRBD2	TRBJ2-1	many	TRBV11-2	CASSRTSESDEQFF	TGTGCCAGCAGTCGGACTAGCGAAAGTGATGAGCAGTTCTTC
TRBD2	TRBJ2-1	many	TRBV7-2	CASSQSGGALYEQFF	TGTGCCAGCAGCCAAAGCGGGGGGGCGTTGTATGAGCAGTTCTTC
NA	TRBJ1-2	many	TRBV3-1	CASSQRTVRGYTF	TGTGCCAGCAGCCAGAGGACAGTTCGTGGCTACACCTTC
NA	TRBJ1-4	few	TRBV15	CATSRDRVTNEKLFF	TGTGCCACCAGCAGAGATCGGGTAACTAATGAAAAACTGTTTTTT
TRBD2	TRBJ2-5	many	TRBV4-3	CASSQGLAGGGGETQYF	TGCGCCAGCAGCCAGGGACTAGCGGGGGGCGGCGGAGAGACCCAGTACTTC
NA	TRBJ2-1	many	TRBV6-2/TRBV6-3	CASRGAYNEQFF	TGTGCCAGCAGGGGGGCCTACAATGAGCAGTTCTTC
TRBD2	TRBJ2-2	few	TRBV10-1	CASSQVAGYPNTGELFF	TGCGCCAGCAGCCAGGTAGCGGGGTATCCGAACACCGGGGAGCTGTTTTTT
TRBD1	TRBJ1-5	NA	TRBV7-2	CASSQRQGTNQPQHF	TGTGCCAGCAGCCAAAGACAGGGCACCAATCAGCCCCAGCATTTT
TRBD2	TRBJ2-3	NA	TRBV20-1	CSGEGQGTYTQYF	TGCAGTGGGGAGGGCCAAGGAACATATACGCAGTATTTT